The clone carrying this T cell receptor beta chain occurred many times. The antigen remains undetermined. V was clipped by 4 bases and J by 3 bases, with 13 bases between them. This CDR3 spans 14 amino acids. These data originate in a study of tumor and adjacent non-tumor tissue in lung cancer. Study-wide results and limits: Compared with tumor, normal lung showed significantly lower TCR diversity.

The template was RNA from unsorted bulk tissue. Distant lung tissue was collected more than 3 cm away from the tumor edge. Donors were chemotherapy-naive, newly diagnosed lung cancer surgical patients in China, August–late 2014. TCRbeta libraries were built with three rounds of nested PCR, modified from ARM-PCR. MiXCR was run by TCRdb on the multiplex PCR reads, yielding one entry per CDR3 protein. In the table there are 50,000 to 70,000 distinct CDR3 sequences, 61% of which are singletons. The chain recombines TRBV12-3 or TRBV12-4 with TRBJ2-7; tentative D call: TRBD2 (6 bases). The sequenced sample consisted of distant non-tumor lung tissue. The TCR comes from a man between 65 and 80 years old with non-small cell lung cancer. For the CDR3, the DNA is TGTGCCAGCAGTTATTCTAGCGTGCTCTACGAGCAGTACTTC. Residues: CASSYSSVLYEQYF.